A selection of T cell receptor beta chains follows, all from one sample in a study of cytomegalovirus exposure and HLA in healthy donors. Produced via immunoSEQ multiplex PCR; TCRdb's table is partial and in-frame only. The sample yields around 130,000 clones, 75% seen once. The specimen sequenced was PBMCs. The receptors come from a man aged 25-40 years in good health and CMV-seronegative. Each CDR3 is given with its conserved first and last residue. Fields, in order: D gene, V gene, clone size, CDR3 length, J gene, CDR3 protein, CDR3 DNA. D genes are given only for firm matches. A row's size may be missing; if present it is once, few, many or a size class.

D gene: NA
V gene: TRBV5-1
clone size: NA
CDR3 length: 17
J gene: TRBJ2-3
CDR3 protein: CASSSSGTSAVVDTQYF
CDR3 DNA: TGCGCCAGCAGCTCCTCCGGGACTTCTGCCGTAGTCGATACGCAGTATTTT

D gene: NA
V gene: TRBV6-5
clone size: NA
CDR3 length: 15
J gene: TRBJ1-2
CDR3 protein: CASMFGGGRNYGYTF
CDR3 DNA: TGTGCCAGCATGTTTGGCGGGGGGCGCAACTATGGCTACACCTTC

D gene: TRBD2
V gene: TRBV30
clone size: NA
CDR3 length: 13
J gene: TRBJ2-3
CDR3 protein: CAVAGGFTDTQYF
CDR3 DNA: TGTGCTGTAGCGGGTGGATTCACAGATACGCAGTATTTT

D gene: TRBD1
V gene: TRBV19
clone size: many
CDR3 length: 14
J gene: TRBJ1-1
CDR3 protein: CASRRDSSYTEAFF
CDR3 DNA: TGTGCCAGTAGGAGGGACAGTTCTTACACTGAAGCTTTCTTT

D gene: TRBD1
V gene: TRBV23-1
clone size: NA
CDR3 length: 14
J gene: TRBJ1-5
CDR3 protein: CASSRDRRYQPQHF
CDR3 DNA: TGCGCCAGCAGCCGGGACAGGCGATATCAGCCCCAGCATTTT

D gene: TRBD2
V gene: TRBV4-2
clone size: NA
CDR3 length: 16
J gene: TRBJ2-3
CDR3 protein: CASSHNSGRAIDTQYF
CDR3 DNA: TGTGCCAGCAGCCACAATAGCGGGAGGGCCATAGATACGCAGTATTTT

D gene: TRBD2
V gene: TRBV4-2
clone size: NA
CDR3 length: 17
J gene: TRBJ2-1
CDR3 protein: CASSQGELAGSYNEQFF
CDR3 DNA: TGTGCCAGCAGCCAAGGAGAACTAGCGGGGTCCTACAATGAGCAGTTCTTC

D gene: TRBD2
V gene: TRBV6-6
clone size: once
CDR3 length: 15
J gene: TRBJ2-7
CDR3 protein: CASSLGLAGNYEQYF
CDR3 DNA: TGTGCCAGCAGCCTGGGACTAGCGGGTAACTACGAGCAGTACTTC

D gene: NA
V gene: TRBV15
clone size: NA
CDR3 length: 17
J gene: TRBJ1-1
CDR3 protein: CATSSPGGPYMNTEAFF
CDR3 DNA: TGTGCCACCAGCAGCCCCGGTGGGCCATACATGAACACTGAAGCTTTCTTT

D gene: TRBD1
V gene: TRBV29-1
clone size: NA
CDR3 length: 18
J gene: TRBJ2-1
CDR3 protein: CSVLPFVQGAVSGNEQFF
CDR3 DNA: TGCAGCGTCCTACCCTTTGTCCAGGGGGCCGTTTCGGGAAATGAGCAGTTCTTC

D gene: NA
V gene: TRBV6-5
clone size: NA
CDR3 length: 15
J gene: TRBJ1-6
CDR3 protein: CASSRQARTNSPLHF
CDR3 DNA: TGTGCCAGCAGTCGTCAGGCAAGGACAAATTCACCCCTCCACTTT

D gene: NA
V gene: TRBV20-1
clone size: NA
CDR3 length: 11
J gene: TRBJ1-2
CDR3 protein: CSARDFYGYTF
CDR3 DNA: TGCAGTGCCCGGGATTTCTATGGCTACACCTTC

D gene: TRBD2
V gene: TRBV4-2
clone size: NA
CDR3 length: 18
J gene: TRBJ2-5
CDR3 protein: CASSQEGRPSGRLETQYF
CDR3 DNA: TGTGCCAGCAGCCAAGAAGGCCGGCCTAGCGGGAGGTTGGAGACCCAGTACTTC

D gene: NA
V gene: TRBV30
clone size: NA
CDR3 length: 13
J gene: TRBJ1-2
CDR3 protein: CAWSVLAAGGYTF
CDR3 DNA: TGTGCCTGGAGTGTACTGGCCGCGGGTGGCTACACCTTC

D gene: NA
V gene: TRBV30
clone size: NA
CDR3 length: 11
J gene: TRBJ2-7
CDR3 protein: CAWRNSYEQYF
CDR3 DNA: TGTGCCTGGAGGAACAGCTACGAGCAGTACTTC

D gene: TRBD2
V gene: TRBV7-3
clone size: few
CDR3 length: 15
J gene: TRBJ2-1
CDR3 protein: CASSPRGGKLNEQFF
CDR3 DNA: TGTGCCAGCAGCCCCCGCGGGGGGAAGTTGAATGAGCAGTTCTTC

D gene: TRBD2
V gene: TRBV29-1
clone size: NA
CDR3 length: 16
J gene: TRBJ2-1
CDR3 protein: CSVEDLRREGLNEQFF
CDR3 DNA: TGCAGCGTTGAAGATCTGAGGAGGGAGGGCCTCAATGAGCAGTTCTTC

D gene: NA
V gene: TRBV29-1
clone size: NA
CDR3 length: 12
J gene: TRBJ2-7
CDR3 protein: CSVRAGFREQYF
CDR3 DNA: TGCAGCGTCCGCGCGGGGTTTAGGGAGCAGTACTTC